The 22 T cell receptor beta chains in this list originate from one sample, sequenced in a study of blood T cell repertoires in COVID-19. Assay: immunoSEQ multiplex PCR; the TCRdb copy retains only in-frame clones and omits some. The table includes just under 65,000 clones, 65% to 80% detected once. The specimen was peripheral blood. The receptors were gathered from a human donor in a cohort sampled during active COVID-19.

This chain uses TRBV6-5 with TRBJ2-3; 7 nucleotides match TRBD1. The CDR3 totals 14 residues. V was clipped by 4 bases and J by 3 bases; unmatched bases: 4. The germline V gene has CDR1 MNHEY and CDR2 SVGAGI. This CDR3 reads CASSLYRGTDTQYF. CDR3 DNA sequence: TGTGCCAGCAGTTTGTACAGGGGTACAGATACGCAGTATTTT.

The chain has TRBV5-1 and TRBJ1-2; 9 bases agree with TRBD1. Trimming took 2 bases from V and 8 from J; bases not matched to a gene: 13. Germline CDR1 and CDR2: SGHRS and YFSETQ. CDR3 size: 16 residues. The CDR3 DNA sequence: TGCGCCAGCAGCTTTACACCGGGACAGGGCCCTCGGGGCTACACCTTC. Translation: CASSFTPGQGPRGYTF.

This clone was detected ten times or more. The chain carries TRBV5-6 and TRBJ1-2; 7 positions agree with TRBD1. Losses at the gene ends were 2 bases for V and 4 bases for J; bases not matched to a gene: 2. This CDR3 contains 13 residues. Germline-derived CDR1 and CDR2 are SGHDT and YYEEEE. CDR3 in DNA: TGTGCCAGCAGCTTAGACAGGGCCTATGGCTACACCTTC. This translates into CASSLDRAYGYTF.

V gene TRBV7-2 combines with J gene TRBJ2-4, with 7 bases that match TRBD1. Germline CDR1 SGHTA, CDR2 FQGNSA. With V trimmed by 1 base and J by 5 bases, 5 bases remained unmatched. This CDR3 has 15 amino acids. CDR3 coding DNA: TGTGCCAGCAGCTTAGACAGGGGTCCACAAAACATTCAGTACTTC. It specifies CASSLDRGPQNIQYF.

This chain uses TRBV5-1 with TRBJ1-1; perhaps TRBD1 as D (5 bases). CDR1 is SGHRS, CDR2 YFSETQ, per germline. Trimming removed 5 bases at V and 7 bases at J, with 12 bases between. CDR3 length: 12 residues. The chain's CDR3 is CASSELGGEAFF. Here the CDR3 DNA reads TGCGCCAGCAGTGAACTGGGGGGTGAAGCTTTCTTT.

This clone was observed a few times. The rearrangement links TRBV11-2 to TRBJ2-2, with D possibly being TRBD1 (5 bases). The CDR3 runs to 14 residues. Between the trimmed V and J ends, which lost 2 bases and 6 bases, there was a span of 10 bases. Germline V gives CDR1 SGHAT, CDR2 FQNNGV. CDR3 amino acids: CASSLLQVSGELFF. The CDR3 DNA reads TGTGCCAGCAGCTTATTACAGGTGTCCGGGGAGCTGTTTTTT.

The chain links TRBV29-1 to TRBJ2-7; TRBD2 matches at 7 bases. The germline CDR1 and CDR2 sequences are SQVTM and ANQGSEA. CDR3 length equals 13 residues. J was trimmed by 7 bases and V by 6 bases; bases with no gene match: 12. This chain's CDR3 is CSVGGVGVREQYF. DNA of the CDR3: TGCAGCGTGGGGGGGGTAGGCGTGCGGGAGCAGTACTTC.

The chain is built from TRBV4-1 and TRBJ2-2; D may be TRBD1 (6 bases). Germline V lookup: CDR1 MGHRA, CDR2 YSYEKL. The CDR3 loop spans 15 amino acids. Between the trimmed V and J ends, which lost 2 bases and 4 bases, there was a span of 11 bases. CDR3 bases: TGCGCCAGCAGCCAAAATCAGGGGCCCACCGGGGAGCTGTTTTTT. Translating it yields CASSQNQGPTGELFF.

CDR3 DNA sequence: TGTGCCAGCAGTTTATTGACTTATCAGCCCCAGCATTTT. The encoded protein is CASSLLTYQPQHF. This chain links TRBV28 with TRBJ1-5; no reliable D call. This CDR3 has 13 residues. V lost 1 base, J lost 5 bases, and 6 bases lay in between. Germline V gene lookup returns CDR1 MDHEN and CDR2 SYDVKM.

Only one count was recorded for this clone. CDR3 DNA sequence: TGTGCCAGCAGTTACGGACTAGCGGGGGCCTGGGAGACCCAGTACTTC. Translating it yields CASSYGLAGAWETQYF. The gene calls are TRBV27 and TRBJ2-5; the match to TRBD2 covers 13 bases. Trimming cost V 4 bases and J 5 bases; bases outside gene matches: 7. Germline CDR1 MNHEY, CDR2 SMNVEV (reference sequence). The CDR3 has 16 amino acids.

The chain uses TRBV29-1 and TRBJ2-1; 14 bases agree with TRBD2. The CDR3 has 13 amino acids. V shed 5 bases, J shed 12 bases, and the junction held 6 bases outside the gene matches. Germline loops: CDR1 SQVTM, CDR2 ANQGSEA. The CDR3 nucleotides read TGCAGCGTTAAGACTAGCGGGGGGGCTTTGCAGTTCTTC. It translates to CSVKTSGGALQFF.

The CDR3 bases are TGCGCCAGCAGCCCGGGACTAGCGGGAAGCACAGATACGCAGTATTTT. This codes for CASSPGLAGSTDTQYF. The chain employs TRBV5-1 and TRBJ2-3; 13 positions match TRBD2. The CDR3 contains 16 residues. Unmatched junction bases numbered 2, after V lost 4 bases and J lost 0 bases. The germline V gene encodes CDR1 SGHRS and CDR2 YFSETQ. Based on the CDR3 plus reference TRBV5-1 and TRBJ2-3, the full variable domain is KAGVTQTPRYLIKTRGQQVTLSCSPISGHRSVSWYQQTPGQGLQFLFEYFSETQRNKGNFPGRFSGRQFSNSRSEMNVSTLELGDSALYLCASSPGLAGSTDTQYFGPGTRLTVL.

This chain joins TRBV30 and TRBJ2-7; possible D gene TRBD2, 6 bases. The CDR3 has 11 residues. The germline gives CDR1 GTSNPN, CDR2 SVGIG (reference sequence). The V gene lost 1 base and the J gene lost 11 bases, with 12 bases spanning the gap. In nucleotides, the CDR3 is TGTGCCTGGAGTGCCGACGGGGGTGAGTACTTC. Residues: CAWSADGGEYF.

The V and J genes are TRBV10-1 and TRBJ2-2, with D maybe TRBD2 (6 bases). Germline assignment: CDR1 WNHNN and CDR2 SYGVQD (reference sequence). The CDR3 sequence is 13 residues long. Deletions cut 4 bases from V and 3 bases from J, with 6 bases between. The CDR3 DNA is TGCGCCAGCAGTGCGGGGGACACCGGGGAGCTGTTTTTT. This translates into CASSAGDTGELFF.

The chain has TRBV4-3 and TRBJ1-2; 7 nucleotides line up with TRBD1. The CDR3 runs 16 residues. Germline V CDR1 and CDR2: LGHNA, YSLEER. V gave up 5 bases and J gave up 0 bases; unmatched junction bases: 9. In nucleotides, the CDR3 is TGCGCCAGCAGCGCAGAAACAGGGGCCGCTAACTATGGCTACACCTTC. It specifies CASSAETGAANYGYTF.

The rearrangement uses TRBV6-5 and TRBJ1-5; D uncertain. CDR1 is MNHEY and CDR2 is SVGAGI in the germline V gene. The CDR3 has 13 residues. V lost 6 bases, J lost 7 bases, and 13 bases lay in between. The chain's CDR3 is CASRLDRRQPQHF. Here the CDR3 DNA reads TGTGCCAGCAGGCTTGACCGGCGGCAGCCCCAGCATTTT.

This chain joins TRBV6-6 and TRBJ2-3; TRBD2 matches at 13 bases. Trimming removed 6 bases from V and 6 bases from J; junction bases left unmatched: 6. The CDR3 contains 15 residues. CDR1 and CDR2 (germline): MNHNY, SVGAGI (reference sequence). This CDR3 is CASSLGLAGVDTQYF. CDR3 nucleotide sequence: TGTGCCAGCAGCCTCGGACTAGCGGGAGTCGATACGCAGTATTTT.

The chain recombines TRBV27 with TRBJ2-1, with TRBD2 identical over 11 bases. CDR1 is MNHEY and CDR2 is SMNVEV in the germline V gene (reference sequence). This CDR3 contains 14 residues. Losses at the gene ends were 9 bases for V and 2 bases for J; bases not matched to a gene: 3. The CDR3 DNA follows: TGTGCCAGTTATAGCGGGGGGGCCTACAATGAGCAGTTCTTC. Amino acids: CASYSGGAYNEQFF.

V gene TRBV6-2 or TRBV6-3 combines with J gene TRBJ2-7; the match to TRBD1 covers 10 bases. CDR1 MNHEY and CDR2 SVGEGT come from the germline V gene. J lost 4 bases, V lost 5 bases, and 8 bases had no gene match. The CDR3 contains 15 residues. CDR3 protein: CASSPGQGLGYEQYF. Written as DNA, the CDR3 is TGTGCCAGCAGTCCGGGACAGGGGTTGGGTTACGAGCAGTACTTC.

The chain recombines TRBV2 with TRBJ1-3; D call uncertain. Germline V gene sequence: CDR1 SNHLY, CDR2 FYNNEI. The CDR3 is 14 residues long. V lost 3 bases to trimming and J lost 0 bases, with 6 bases between them. CDR3 loop: CASSDRSSGNTIYF. Written as DNA, the CDR3 is TGTGCCAGCAGTGATCGCAGCTCTGGAAACACCATATATTTT.

The rearrangement joins TRBV19 to TRBJ2-6, with TRBD2 matching over 8 bases. Germline loops: CDR1 LNHDA, CDR2 SQIVND (reference sequence). The V gene end was trimmed by 0 bases and the J gene end by 4 bases; junction bases not matched to a gene: 14. CDR3 length: 20 residues. In DNA form, the CDR3 reads TGTGCCAGTAGTATAGACCTAGCGGGTACGGCACAATCGGGGGCCAACGTCCTGACTTTC. The encoded protein is CASSIDLAGTAQSGANVLTF.

The CDR3 coding sequence is TGTGCCAGCATGACAGCAGGGGCCTCTAATCAGCCCCAGCATTTT. It encodes CASMTAGASNQPQHF. This chain connects TRBV6-5 to TRBJ1-5; D is perhaps TRBD1 (6 bases). V lost 7 bases and J 4 bases, leaving 17 bases between the germline ends. The CDR3 totals 15 residues. CDR1 MNHEY and CDR2 SVGAGI come from the germline V gene.